This TCR beta chain was sequenced during a study of T cells after yellow fever vaccination. Findings and limits, study-wide: Reappearance after the booster was observed for most primary-vaccination clones (roughly 97% CD4, over 70% CD8). Weaker, the secondary response had a peak occurring faster, on day 5 versus 15. Although most clonotypes did not, a small share appeared in both CD4 and CD8 compartments.

TCRdb re-derived calls from the 5' RACE reads in MiXCR, one entry per CDR3 protein. The sample has hundreds of thousands of distinct CDR3 sequences, around 5.2% seen once. The V and J ends lost 0 bases and 5 bases, in that order; junction bases with no gene match: 2. This CDR3 has 14 amino acids. Germline V lookup: CDR1 SGHRS, CDR2 YFSETQ. This clonotype came up many times. Antigen unknown. The receptor comes from a man aged 18 to 35 who received the YFV17D yellow fever vaccine. This chain joins TRBV5-1 and TRBJ2-5, with 9 positions matching TRBD2. The sequencing here drew on CD4+ T cells sorted from PBMCs, taken on the day of the yellow fever booster vaccination. The CDR3 DNA is TGCGCCAGCAGCTTGGAGCGGGGGGAGGAGACCCAGTACTTC. Encoded protein: CASSLERGEETQYF.